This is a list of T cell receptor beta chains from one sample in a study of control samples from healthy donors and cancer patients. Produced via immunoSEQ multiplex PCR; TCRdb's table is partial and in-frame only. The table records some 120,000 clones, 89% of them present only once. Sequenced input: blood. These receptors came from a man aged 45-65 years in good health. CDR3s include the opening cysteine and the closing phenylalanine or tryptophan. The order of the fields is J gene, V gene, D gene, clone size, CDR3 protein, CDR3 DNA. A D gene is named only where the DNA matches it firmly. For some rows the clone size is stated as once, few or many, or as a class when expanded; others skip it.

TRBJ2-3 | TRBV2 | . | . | CASSEVTDRSTDTQYF | TGTGCCAGCAGTGAAGTGACGGACCGTAGCACAGATACGCAGTATTTT
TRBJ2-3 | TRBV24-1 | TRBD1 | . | CATSDLPQGAGTDTQYF | TGTGCCACCAGTGATTTGCCCCAGGGGGCCGGCACAGATACGCAGTATTTT
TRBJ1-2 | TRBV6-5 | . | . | CASKFPGPWGGYTF | TGTGCCAGCAAGTTCCCGGGACCGTGGGGCGGCTACACCTTC
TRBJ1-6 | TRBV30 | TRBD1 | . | CAFKTGNNSPLHF | TGTGCCTTCAAGACAGGGAATAATTCACCCCTCCACTTT
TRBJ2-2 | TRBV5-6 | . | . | CASSLRARNTGELFF | TGTGCCAGCAGCTTGAGGGCCAGGAACACCGGGGAGCTGTTTTTT
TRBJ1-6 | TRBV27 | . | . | CASRAGQEVNSPLHF | TGTGCCAGCAGAGCCGGACAAGAGGTCAATTCACCCCTCCACTTT
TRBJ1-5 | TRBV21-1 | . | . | CASSKEGQGIGNQPQHF | TGTGCCAGCAGCAAAGAGGGACAGGGTATAGGCAATCAGCCCCAGCATTTT
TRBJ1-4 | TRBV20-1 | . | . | CSASGEKLFF | TGCAGTGCTAGTGGAGAAAAACTGTTTTTT
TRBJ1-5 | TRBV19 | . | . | CASRRGSNQPQHF | TGTGCCAGTAGAAGAGGGAGCAATCAGCCCCAGCATTTT
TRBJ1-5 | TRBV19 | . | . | CASSIGLRRGNSNQPQHF | TGTGCCAGTAGTATAGGCCTTCGACGGGGGAATAGCAATCAGCCCCAGCATTTT
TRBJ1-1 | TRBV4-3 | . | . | CASSQDRRGTEAFF | TGCGCCAGCAGCCAAGATAGAAGGGGGACTGAAGCTTTCTTT
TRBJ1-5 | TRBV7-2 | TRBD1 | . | CASSLRTGATNQPQHF | TGTGCCAGCAGCTTAAGGACAGGGGCCACCAATCAGCCCCAGCATTTT
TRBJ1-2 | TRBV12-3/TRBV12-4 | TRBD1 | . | CASSRTGDGYTF | TGTGCCAGCAGTAGGACAGGGGATGGCTACACCTTC
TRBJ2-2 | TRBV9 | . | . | CASSDTQANTGELFF | TGTGCCAGCAGCGATACACAGGCGAACACCGGGGAGCTGTTTTTT
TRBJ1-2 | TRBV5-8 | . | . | CASSYDAGPTNYGYTF | TGTGCCAGCAGCTATGATGCCGGGCCTACTAACTATGGCTACACCTTC
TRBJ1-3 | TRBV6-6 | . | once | CASSYRSNSGNTIYF | TGTGCCAGCAGTTACAGGTCGAACTCTGGAAACACCATATATTTT
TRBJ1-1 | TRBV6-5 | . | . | CASSLGLAMNTEAFF | TGTGCCAGCAGTCTAGGCCTGGCGATGAACACTGAAGCTTTCTTT
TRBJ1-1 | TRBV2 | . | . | CASPRWTEAFF | TGTGCCAGCCCTAGGTGGACTGAAGCTTTCTTT
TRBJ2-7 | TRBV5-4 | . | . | CASTIQGEGTYEQYF | TGTGCCAGCACCATTCAGGGTGAGGGAACCTACGAGCAGTACTTC
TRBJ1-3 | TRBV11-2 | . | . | CASSSLDRGLSGNTIYF | TGTGCCAGCAGCTCCCTAGATCGAGGTCTCTCTGGAAACACCATATATTTT
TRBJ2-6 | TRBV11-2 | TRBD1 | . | CASRVDRGNSGANVLTF | TGTGCCAGCAGGGTAGACAGGGGAAACTCTGGGGCCAACGTCCTGACTTTC
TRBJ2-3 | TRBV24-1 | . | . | CATSDTLQAGFTDTQYF | TGTGCCACCAGTGATACCCTCCAAGCAGGCTTCACAGATACGCAGTATTTT
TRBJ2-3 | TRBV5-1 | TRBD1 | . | CASSLGQGYTDTQYF | TGCGCCAGCAGCTTGGGACAGGGCTACACAGATACGCAGTATTTT
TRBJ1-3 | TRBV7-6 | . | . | CASSAPGQGNTIYF | TGTGCCAGCAGCGCTCCGGGACAAGGAAACACCATATATTTT
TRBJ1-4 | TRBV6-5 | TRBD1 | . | CASRRDRGENEKLFF | TGTGCCAGCAGGCGGGACAGGGGCGAGAATGAAAAACTGTTTTTT
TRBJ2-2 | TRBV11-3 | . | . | CASSFQRGAGELFF | TGTGCCAGCAGCTTTCAGAGGGGCGCCGGGGAGCTGTTTTTT
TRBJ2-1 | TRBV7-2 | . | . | CASSPGHPSYNEQFF | TGTGCCAGCAGCCCGGGACACCCCTCCTACAATGAGCAGTTCTTC
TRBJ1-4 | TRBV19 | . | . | CASSKGQSNEKLFF | TGTGCCAGTAGTAAAGGACAGTCTAATGAAAAACTGTTTTTT
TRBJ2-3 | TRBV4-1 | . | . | CASSPGYSTDTQYF | TGCGCCAGCAGCCCAGGCTATAGCACAGATACGCAGTATTTT
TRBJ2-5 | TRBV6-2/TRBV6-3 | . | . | CASSQPIGTRETQYF | TGTGCCAGCAGTCAACCTATTGGGACCCGGGAGACCCAGTACTTC
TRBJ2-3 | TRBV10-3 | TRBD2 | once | CAIGLAGARGTDTQYF | TGTGCCATCGGACTAGCGGGGGCCCGGGGCACAGATACGCAGTATTTT
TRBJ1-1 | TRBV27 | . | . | CASRLGRGTEAFF | TGTGCCAGCAGACTAGGCCGGGGCACTGAAGCTTTCTTT
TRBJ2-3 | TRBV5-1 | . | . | CASRNGGGRITDTQYF | TGCGCCAGCAGAAATGGAGGGGGGCGGATCACAGATACGCAGTATTTT
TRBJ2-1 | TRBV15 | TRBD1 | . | CATTLGQAAGEQFF | TGTGCCACCACCCTGGGACAGGCGGCGGGTGAGCAGTTCTTC
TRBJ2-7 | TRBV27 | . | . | CASSSQGYEQYF | TGTGCCAGCAGTTCTCAGGGGTACGAGCAGTACTTC
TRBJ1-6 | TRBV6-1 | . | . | CASSERGSYNSPLHF | TGTGCCAGCAGTGAACGGGGTTCCTATAATTCACCCCTCCACTTT
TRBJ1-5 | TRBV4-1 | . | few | CASSRTNSNQPQHF | TGCGCCAGCAGCCGGACTAATAGCAATCAGCCCCAGCATTTT
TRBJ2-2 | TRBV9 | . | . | CASSVDIQGNTGELFF | TGTGCCAGCAGCGTCGATATACAGGGCAACACCGGGGAGCTGTTTTTT
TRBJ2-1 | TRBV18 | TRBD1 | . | CASSHPGGTEFF | TGTGCCAGCTCACACCCAGGGGGCACTGAGTTCTTC
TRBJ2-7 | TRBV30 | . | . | CAWSLGSSSYEQYF | TGTGCCTGGTCCTTGGGGTCCAGCTCCTACGAGCAGTACTTC
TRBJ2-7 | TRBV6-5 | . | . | CASHFRGSSYEQYF | TGTGCCTCTCACTTCCGGGGAAGCTCCTACGAGCAGTACTTC
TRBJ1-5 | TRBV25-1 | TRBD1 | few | CASSESGTENQPQHF | TGTGCCAGCAGTGAAAGTGGGACAGAAAATCAGCCCCAGCATTTT
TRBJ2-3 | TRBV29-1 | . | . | CSAPVGTASTDTQYF | TGCAGCGCTCCTGTTGGGACGGCTAGCACAGATACGCAGTATTTT
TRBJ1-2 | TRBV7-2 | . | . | CASSLRDTLNYGYTF | TGTGCCAGCAGCCTACGGGACACCTTAAACTATGGCTACACCTTC
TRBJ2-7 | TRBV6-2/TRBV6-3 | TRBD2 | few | CASSLGLAGVILSSYEQYF | TGTGCCAGCAGTTTAGGACTAGCGGGGGTGATCCTTAGCTCCTACGAGCAGTACTTC
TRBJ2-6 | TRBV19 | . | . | CASSSILTGVGANVLTF | TGTGCCAGTAGTAGTATCTTGACGGGTGTGGGGGCCAACGTCCTGACTTTC
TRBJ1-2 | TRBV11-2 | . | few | CASSQGFNYGYTF | TGTGCCAGCAGCCAGGGGTTTAACTATGGCTACACCTTC
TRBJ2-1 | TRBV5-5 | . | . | CASSLVGFYNEQFF | TGTGCCAGCAGCTTGGTAGGGTTTTACAATGAGCAGTTCTTC
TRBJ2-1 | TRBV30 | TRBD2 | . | CAWSDGGAVDEQFF | TGTGCCTGGAGTGACGGGGGGGCCGTGGATGAGCAGTTCTTC
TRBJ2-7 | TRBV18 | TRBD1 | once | CASSPTGGGSYEQYF | TGTGCCAGCTCACCAACAGGGGGTGGGTCCTACGAGCAGTACTTC
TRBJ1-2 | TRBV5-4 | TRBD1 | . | CASSKGQGDYGYTF | TGTGCCAGCAGCAAGGGACAGGGGGACTATGGCTACACCTTC
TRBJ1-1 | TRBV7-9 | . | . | CASSFRGLGTEAFF | TGTGCCAGCAGCTTCCGGGGGCTGGGCACTGAAGCTTTCTTT
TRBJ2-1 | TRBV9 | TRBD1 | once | CASSPLAGTEYNEQFF | TGTGCCAGCAGCCCACTCGCCGGGACAGAGTACAATGAGCAGTTCTTC
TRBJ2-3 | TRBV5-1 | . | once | CASSSAAGTDTQYF | TGCGCCAGCAGCTCAGCGGCGGGCACAGATACGCAGTATTTT
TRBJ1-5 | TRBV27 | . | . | CASSLGSNSNQPQHF | TGTGCCAGCAGTTTAGGGAGCAATAGCAATCAGCCCCAGCATTTT
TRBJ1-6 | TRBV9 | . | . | CASSQGTPRGDNSPLHF | TGTGCCAGCAGCCAAGGGACACCAAGGGGCGATAATTCACCCCTCCACTTT
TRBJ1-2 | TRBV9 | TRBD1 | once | CASSGEGARGYTF | TGTGCCAGCAGCGGCGAGGGGGCGCGGGGCTACACCTTC
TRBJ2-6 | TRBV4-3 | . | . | CASSPGNSGANVLTF | TGCGCCAGCAGCCCTGGGAACTCTGGGGCCAACGTCCTGACTTTC
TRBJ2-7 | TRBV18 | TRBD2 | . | CASSPPGLEYEQYF | TGTGCCAGCTCACCACCGGGACTAGAATACGAGCAGTACTTC
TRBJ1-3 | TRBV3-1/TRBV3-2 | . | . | CASSQDRVSTGNTIYF | TGTGCCAGCAGCCAAGATAGGGTTTCTACTGGAAACACCATATATTTT